A single sample gave rise to the 3 T cell receptor beta chains below, sequenced in a study of blood T cell repertoires in COVID-19. Clones were read by immunoSEQ multiplex PCR, and TCRdb kept only the in-frame ones, dropping some. Among 55,000 to 80,000 clones listed, nearly 90% were seen once. Sequencing used peripheral blood. The receptors shown here come from a man aged 45-60 years with acute or convalescent COVID-19.

This sequence joins TRBV10-3 and TRBJ1-1; D gene uncertain. CDR1 is ENHRY and CDR2 is SYGVKD in the germline V gene. CDR3 length equals 16 residues. V lost 2 bases, J lost 4 bases, and 17 bases lay in between. CDR3 region: CAISEGRSRGSTEAFF. CDR3 in DNA: TGTGCCATCAGTGAGGGGAGGAGCCGAGGTAGCACTGAAGCTTTCTTT.

This sequence joins TRBV2 and TRBJ1-2, with D possibly matching TRBD1 (6 bases). CDR3 length: 15 residues. V dropped 2 bases and J dropped 8 bases, with 18 bases sitting between them. In germline, CDR1 is SNHLY, CDR2 FYNNEI. The CDR3 sequence is CASSERDRWVIGYTF. The DNA of the CDR3 is TGTGCCAGCAGTGAACGAGACAGGTGGGTTATCGGCTACACCTTC.

The chain employs TRBV5-1 and TRBJ1-2; D might be TRBD1 (5 bases). V shed 0 bases and J shed 7 bases, with 13 bases lying between them. Germline-derived CDR1 and CDR2 are SGHRS and YFSETQ. The CDR3 contains 14 residues. CDR3 nucleotides: TGCGCCAGCAGCTTGGATTCCGGGGGAACTGGCTACACCTTC. It encodes CASSLDSGGTGYTF.